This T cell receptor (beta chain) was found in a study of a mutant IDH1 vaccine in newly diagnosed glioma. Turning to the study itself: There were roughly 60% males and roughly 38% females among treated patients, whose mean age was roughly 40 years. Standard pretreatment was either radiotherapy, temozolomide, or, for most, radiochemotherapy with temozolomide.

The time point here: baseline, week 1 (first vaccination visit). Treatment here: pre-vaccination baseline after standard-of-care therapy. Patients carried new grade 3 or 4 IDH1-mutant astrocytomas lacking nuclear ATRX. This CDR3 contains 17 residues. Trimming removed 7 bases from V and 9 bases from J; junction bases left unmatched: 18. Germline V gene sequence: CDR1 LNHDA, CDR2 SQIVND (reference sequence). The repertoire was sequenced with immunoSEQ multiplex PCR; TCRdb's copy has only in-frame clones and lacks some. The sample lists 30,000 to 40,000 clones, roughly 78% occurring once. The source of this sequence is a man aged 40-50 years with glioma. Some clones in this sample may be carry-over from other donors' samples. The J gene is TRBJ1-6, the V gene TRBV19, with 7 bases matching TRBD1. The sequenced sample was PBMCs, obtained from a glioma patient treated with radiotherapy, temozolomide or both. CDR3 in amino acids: CASTRTSEGTDISPLHF. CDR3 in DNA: TGTGCCAGTACCCGAACTTCCGAGGGGACAGATATTTCACCCCTCCACTTT.